This T cell receptor (beta chain) was documented in a study of siplizumab effects on memory and regulatory T cells. Study-level results: The authors could not assign a naive or memory phenotype to roughly 75-95% of proliferating CD4+ or CD8+ clones. There appeared to be greater diversity in naive T cells than in memory cells, and naive T cells seemed major contributors to the alloresponse. Alloreactive sequences whose origin lay in unstimulated CD4+ memory cells were significantly reduced by siplizumab.

The data were produced by immunoSEQ multiplex PCR, yet TCRdb's version contains in-frame clones alone and is incomplete. This sample yields around 100,000 clones, of which 91% are seen a single time; under 0.15% belongs to the top ten. In regard to this clone: Its antigen remains unidentified.

Trimming stripped 11 bases from V and 0 bases from J, with 16 bases between. CDR3 length equals 14 residues. Looked up from germline, CDR1 is LNHDA and CDR2 is SQIVND (reference sequence). Material for sequencing was CD4+ T cells sorted from blood. The sequence came from a human donor in good health. This chain links TRBV19 with TRBJ1-1; D unclear. The CDR3 loop reads CAAVAGSLNTEAFF. The CDR3 bases are TGTGCCGCCGTAGCGGGGTCCCTGAACACTGAAGCTTTCTTT.